The rows below give T cell receptor beta chains drawn from one sample of a study of CD8+ T cells in alopecia areata. Some clones are missing from TCRdb's copy, which holds only in-frame ones; the method was immunoSEQ multiplex PCR. This table has about 210,000 clones, more than 60% appearing once. Sequenced here: CD4+ T cells sorted from blood, sampled between weeks 43 and 45, from a patient treated with tofacitinib. Receptors were obtained from a human donor with alopecia areata. The CDR3 runs from the conserved cysteine through the conserved F or W. A D gene is named only where the DNA matches it firmly. Where a row states a size, it is once, few, many or the class of an expanded clone; other rows omit it.

cdr3_length: 13
j_call: TRBJ1-4
d_call: .
v_call: TRBV5-6
clone_size: .
cdr3_aa: CASSNGGTEKLFF
cdr3_nt: TGTGCCAGCAGCAACGGGGGAACGGAAAAACTGTTTTTT

cdr3_length: 13
j_call: TRBJ1-2
d_call: .
v_call: TRBV9
clone_size: .
cdr3_aa: CASSVVPEGGYTF
cdr3_nt: TGTGCCAGCAGCGTAGTGCCAGAAGGAGGCTACACCTTC

cdr3_length: 16
j_call: TRBJ2-7
d_call: TRBD1
v_call: TRBV7-2
clone_size: .
cdr3_aa: CASSFSGTGGLYEQYF
cdr3_nt: TGTGCCAGCAGCTTTAGCGGGACAGGGGGTTTGTACGAGCAGTACTTC

cdr3_length: 13
j_call: TRBJ1-1
d_call: TRBD1
v_call: TRBV6-5
clone_size: .
cdr3_aa: CASSYSDRVLTFF
cdr3_nt: TGTGCCAGCAGCTACTCGGACAGGGTTTTGACTTTCTTT

cdr3_length: 15
j_call: TRBJ2-7
d_call: TRBD2
v_call: TRBV5-6
clone_size: few
cdr3_aa: CASSSIAGGKYEQYF
cdr3_nt: TGTGCCAGCAGCTCCATAGCGGGGGGAAAATACGAGCAGTACTTC

cdr3_length: 12
j_call: TRBJ1-6
d_call: .
v_call: TRBV7-2
clone_size: .
cdr3_aa: CASSLVGSPLHF
cdr3_nt: TGTGCCAGCAGCTTGGTCGGATCACCCCTCCACTTT

cdr3_length: 15
j_call: TRBJ2-3
d_call: .
v_call: TRBV29-1
clone_size: once
cdr3_aa: CSATEGLSSTDTQYF
cdr3_nt: TGCAGCGCCACTGAGGGCTTATCCAGCACAGATACGCAGTATTTT

cdr3_length: 15
j_call: TRBJ1-2
d_call: .
v_call: TRBV30
clone_size: .
cdr3_aa: CAWSVRFGGDYGYTF
cdr3_nt: TGTGCCTGGAGTGTCCGTTTTGGGGGGGACTATGGCTACACCTTC

cdr3_length: 14
j_call: TRBJ2-5
d_call: .
v_call: TRBV25-1
clone_size: once
cdr3_aa: CASSEPDYQETQYF
cdr3_nt: TGTGCCAGCAGTGAACCAGACTACCAAGAGACCCAGTACTTC

cdr3_length: 15
j_call: TRBJ2-5
d_call: TRBD1
v_call: TRBV4-1
clone_size: .
cdr3_aa: CASSLNRGHQETQYF
cdr3_nt: TGCGCCAGCAGCCTCAACAGGGGCCACCAAGAGACCCAGTACTTC

cdr3_length: 12
j_call: TRBJ2-7
d_call: .
v_call: TRBV6-5
clone_size: once
cdr3_aa: CASRRDSYEQYF
cdr3_nt: TGTGCCAGCAGACGAGACTCCTACGAGCAGTACTTC

cdr3_length: 16
j_call: TRBJ2-6
d_call: .
v_call: TRBV6-5
clone_size: .
cdr3_aa: CASSYSSGSGANVLTF
cdr3_nt: TGTGCCAGCAGTTACTCGAGTGGCTCTGGGGCCAACGTCCTGACTTTC

cdr3_length: 13
j_call: TRBJ2-5
d_call: TRBD1
v_call: TRBV30
clone_size: .
cdr3_aa: CAWSGTGEETQYF
cdr3_nt: TGTGCCTGGAGCGGGACAGGCGAAGAGACCCAGTACTTC

cdr3_length: 15
j_call: TRBJ2-1
d_call: .
v_call: TRBV5-1
clone_size: .
cdr3_aa: CASSLWNKWGNEQFF
cdr3_nt: TGCGCCAGCAGCTTGTGGAACAAATGGGGCAATGAGCAGTTCTTC

cdr3_length: 12
j_call: TRBJ2-5
d_call: .
v_call: TRBV29-1
clone_size: .
cdr3_aa: CSVGQLEETQYF
cdr3_nt: TGCAGCGTGGGACAATTGGAAGAGACCCAGTACTTC

cdr3_length: 15
j_call: TRBJ1-1
d_call: .
v_call: TRBV4-2
clone_size: many
cdr3_aa: CASSQGTGGGTEAFF
cdr3_nt: TGTGCCAGCAGCCAAGGGACCGGAGGAGGAACTGAAGCTTTCTTT

cdr3_length: 13
j_call: TRBJ1-1
d_call: .
v_call: TRBV7-2
clone_size: .
cdr3_aa: CASRGYMNTEAFF
cdr3_nt: TGTGCCTCGCGGGGGTACATGAACACTGAAGCTTTCTTT

cdr3_length: 16
j_call: TRBJ2-1
d_call: .
v_call: TRBV7-8
clone_size: few
cdr3_aa: CASSLGRRGSYNEQFF
cdr3_nt: TGTGCCAGCAGCTTAGGTCGCAGGGGCTCCTACAATGAGCAGTTCTTC

cdr3_length: 14
j_call: TRBJ2-5
d_call: .
v_call: TRBV5-1
clone_size: once
cdr3_aa: CASSAGLQGKTQYF
cdr3_nt: TGCGCCAGCAGCGCGGGTTTACAGGGAAAGACCCAGTACTTC

cdr3_length: 13
j_call: TRBJ1-5
d_call: TRBD1
v_call: TRBV29-1
clone_size: once
cdr3_aa: CSVIGQGDQPQHF
cdr3_nt: TGCAGCGTCATTGGACAGGGTGATCAGCCCCAGCATTTT

cdr3_length: 13
j_call: TRBJ1-2
d_call: .
v_call: TRBV19
clone_size: .
cdr3_aa: CASEDGTLYGYTF
cdr3_nt: TGTGCCAGTGAGGACGGCACGCTCTATGGCTACACCTTC

cdr3_length: 16
j_call: TRBJ2-7
d_call: TRBD1
v_call: TRBV14
clone_size: .
cdr3_aa: CASSQVKDRASYEQYF
cdr3_nt: TGTGCCAGCAGCCAAGTTAAGGACAGGGCCTCCTACGAGCAGTACTTC

cdr3_length: 15
j_call: TRBJ2-3
d_call: .
v_call: TRBV11-2
clone_size: few
cdr3_aa: CASSSGTGSTDTQYF
cdr3_nt: TGTGCCAGCAGCTCCGGGACCGGAAGCACAGATACGCAGTATTTT

cdr3_length: 14
j_call: TRBJ2-1
d_call: .
v_call: TRBV29-1
clone_size: .
cdr3_aa: CSVGLAGGPNEQFF
cdr3_nt: TGCAGCGTTGGTTTGGCCGGAGGACCCAATGAGCAGTTCTTC

cdr3_length: 12
j_call: TRBJ2-3
d_call: .
v_call: TRBV7-9
clone_size: .
cdr3_aa: CASSLVVDTQYF
cdr3_nt: TGTGCCAGCAGCTTAGTAGTAGATACGCAGTATTTT

cdr3_length: 15
j_call: TRBJ2-7
d_call: .
v_call: TRBV2
clone_size: .
cdr3_aa: CASQEQLLPSYEQYF
cdr3_nt: TGTGCCTCCCAGGAGCAATTGTTGCCTAGCTACGAGCAGTACTTC

cdr3_length: 13
j_call: TRBJ2-3
d_call: .
v_call: TRBV10-2
clone_size: few
cdr3_aa: CACRDFSTDTQYF
cdr3_nt: TGCGCCTGCCGGGACTTCTCCACAGATACGCAGTATTTT

cdr3_length: 15
j_call: TRBJ2-1
d_call: TRBD1
v_call: TRBV29-1
clone_size: .
cdr3_aa: CSVVIPGQRRLGQFF
cdr3_nt: TGCAGCGTAGTTATCCCGGGACAGCGTCGTTTGGGGCAGTTCTTC

cdr3_length: 14
j_call: TRBJ2-7
d_call: TRBD1
v_call: TRBV7-2
clone_size: .
cdr3_aa: CASSPTGVSYEQYF
cdr3_nt: TGTGCCAGCAGCCCAACAGGGGTCTCCTACGAGCAGTACTTC

cdr3_length: 13
j_call: TRBJ1-1
d_call: .
v_call: TRBV13
clone_size: .
cdr3_aa: CASSYLGGTEAFF
cdr3_nt: TGTGCCAGCAGCTACCTTGGGGGGACTGAAGCTTTCTTT

cdr3_length: 16
j_call: TRBJ2-1
d_call: .
v_call: TRBV9
clone_size: .
cdr3_aa: CASSPNPTVGANEQFF
cdr3_nt: TGTGCCAGCAGCCCAAACCCGACCGTGGGGGCCAATGAGCAGTTCTTC

cdr3_length: 14
j_call: TRBJ2-7
d_call: .
v_call: TRBV29-1
clone_size: .
cdr3_aa: CSVEDRGTSYEQYF
cdr3_nt: TGCAGCGTTGAAGATCGCGGCACCTCCTACGAGCAGTACTTC

cdr3_length: 17
j_call: TRBJ1-5
d_call: TRBD1
v_call: TRBV19
clone_size: few
cdr3_aa: CACSGTEGGVTNQPQHF
cdr3_nt: TGTGCCTGCTCCGGGACAGAAGGTGGGGTTACGAATCAGCCCCAGCATTTT

cdr3_length: 15
j_call: TRBJ1-2
d_call: TRBD1
v_call: TRBV7-9
clone_size: .
cdr3_aa: CASSPQRQGANGYTF
cdr3_nt: TGTGCCAGCAGCCCCCAGCGACAGGGGGCAAATGGCTACACCTTC

cdr3_length: 12
j_call: TRBJ2-5
d_call: .
v_call: TRBV11-2
clone_size: once
cdr3_aa: CASSSQRETQYF
cdr3_nt: TGTGCCAGCAGCTCACAGCGGGAGACCCAGTACTTC

cdr3_length: 13
j_call: TRBJ2-7
d_call: TRBD2
v_call: TRBV18
clone_size: .
cdr3_aa: CASSPAGAYEQYF
cdr3_nt: TGTGCCAGCTCTCCAGCGGGGGCCTACGAGCAGTACTTC

cdr3_length: 14
j_call: TRBJ1-5
d_call: .
v_call: TRBV6-5
clone_size: few
cdr3_aa: CASSYSSGVQPQHF
cdr3_nt: TGTGCCAGCAGTTACTCTTCGGGGGTGCAGCCCCAGCATTTT

cdr3_length: 13
j_call: TRBJ1-6
d_call: .
v_call: TRBV30
clone_size: .
cdr3_aa: CAWNRQNNSPLHF
cdr3_nt: TGTGCCTGGAACCGACAGAATAATTCACCCCTCCACTTT

cdr3_length: 16
j_call: TRBJ2-3
d_call: .
v_call: TRBV4-2
clone_size: .
cdr3_aa: CASSPHLDSVTDTQYF
cdr3_nt: TGTGCCAGCAGCCCACATTTAGACAGCGTCACAGATACGCAGTATTTT

cdr3_length: 14
j_call: TRBJ1-1
d_call: .
v_call: TRBV27
clone_size: .
cdr3_aa: CASSMGPRNTEAFF
cdr3_nt: TGTGCCAGCAGCATGGGACCACGGAACACTGAAGCTTTCTTT

cdr3_length: 13
j_call: TRBJ1-1
d_call: .
v_call: TRBV30
clone_size: .
cdr3_aa: CAWSQGMNTEAFF
cdr3_nt: TGTGCCTGGAGTCAAGGTATGAACACTGAAGCTTTCTTT

cdr3_length: 12
j_call: TRBJ2-3
d_call: .
v_call: TRBV30
clone_size: .
cdr3_aa: CAWCNPPNTQYF
cdr3_nt: TGTGCCTGGTGCAACCCCCCAAATACGCAGTATTTT